Shown below are 30 T cell receptor beta chains from a single sample sequenced in a study of identical twins. TCRdb recomputed calls from the 5' RACE reads with MiXCR, one row per CDR3 protein. Here the sample spans 400,000 to 500,000 distinct CDR3 sequences, 15% to 20% being singletons. Material: naive T cells sorted from blood. The receptor set was obtained from a man aged 50-59 years in good health.

This chain links TRBV6-5 with TRBJ2-3; D possibly corresponds to TRBD1 (6 bases). This CDR3 has 15 amino acids. Trimming shortened V by 0 bases and J by 6 bases, and 13 bases separated the two germline ends. CDR1 is MNHEY and CDR2 is SVGAGI in the germline V gene. CDR3 nucleotides: TGTGCCAGCAGTTACTCGGGGGCCCGGGTGGATACGCAGTATTTT. Residues: CASSYSGARVDTQYF.

This clonotype came up many times. This chain links TRBV7-9 with TRBJ2-3, with D possibly TRBD2 on 6 matching bases. This CDR3 is 13 amino acids long. Germline assignment: CDR1 SEHNR and CDR2 FQNEAQ (reference sequence). V was clipped by 7 bases and J by 5 bases, with 13 bases between them. The CDR3 region is CASTEGRVDTQYF. Written as DNA, the CDR3 is TGTGCCAGCACGGAGGGCAGAGTAGATACGCAGTATTTT.

This clonotype was seen many times. This chain connects TRBV4-2 to TRBJ1-1; D gene ambiguous. The germline gives CDR1 LGHNA, CDR2 YNFKEQ. The CDR3 is 16 amino acids. V lost 1 base and J lost 0, with 12 bases in between. CDR3 region: CASSQVRHNLNTEAFF. The CDR3, as DNA: TGTGCCAGCAGCCAAGTTAGACACAACTTGAACACTGAAGCTTTCTTT.

J is TRBJ1-5 and V is TRBV10-3; D not certain. The CDR3 spans 16 residues. Per the germline V gene, CDR1 is ENHRY and CDR2 is SYGVKD. V was clipped by 0 bases and J by 2 bases, with 11 bases between them. CDR3 protein: CAISESRELGNQPQHF. Here the CDR3 DNA reads TGTGCCATCAGTGAGTCGAGAGAATTAGGCAATCAGCCCCAGCATTTT.

In its sample, this clonotype was seen many times. The chain carries TRBV7-2 and TRBJ2-7; unclear D gene. This CDR3 comprises 13 residues. V gave up 2 bases and J gave up 3 bases, with 8 bases separating them. The germline CDR1 and CDR2 sequences are SGHTA and FQGNSA. CDR3 residues: CASSLTIDYEQYF. CDR3 nucleotide sequence: TGTGCCAGCAGCTTAACCATTGACTACGAGCAGTACTTC.

The J gene is TRBJ2-1, the V gene TRBV11-2, with D possibly matching TRBD1 (6 bases). This CDR3 is 18 amino acids long. CDR1 SGHAT and CDR2 FQNNGV come from the germline V gene. V was cut by 6 bases and J by 1 base, with 22 bases left in between. This chain's CDR3 is CASSQPIQGIRSYNEQFF. CDR3 nucleotides: TGTGCCAGCAGTCAACCGATACAGGGTATTAGGTCCTACAATGAGCAGTTCTTC.

This chain connects TRBV5-5 to TRBJ2-3; a possible D gene is TRBD1 (6 bases). From germline, CDR1 is SGHKS and CDR2 YYEKEE (reference sequence). Between the trimmed V and J ends, which lost 4 bases and 4 bases, there was a span of 16 bases. There are 15 residues in the CDR3. CDR3 sequence: CASSVIPTGPDTQYF. CDR3 coding DNA: TGTGCCAGCAGCGTAATACCCACAGGGCCAGATACGCAGTATTTT.

This chain connects TRBV11-2 to TRBJ2-5; 14 bases align to TRBD2. Losses at the gene ends were 5 bases for V and 4 bases for J; bases not matched to a gene: 15. The CDR3 is made up of 19 amino acids. The germline V gene has CDR1 SGHAT and CDR2 FQNNGV. CDR3 nucleotide sequence: TGTGCCAGCAGCCTATGGACTAGCGGGGGGCCCGGCCGGGGAGAGACCCAGTACTTC. Protein: CASSLWTSGGPGRGETQYF.

The V and J genes are TRBV5-1 and TRBJ2-2; no firm D call. Trimming took 4 bases from V and 6 from J, leaving 10 bases between them. CDR1 SGHRS and CDR2 YFSETQ come from the germline V gene. The length of the CDR3 is 13 residues. Here the CDR3 DNA reads TGCGCCAGCAGCGCCGGACCCCCCGGGGAGCTGTTTTTT. Translating it yields CASSAGPPGELFF.

The table lists this clonotype with many counts. The V gene is TRBV20-1, the J gene TRBJ2-1, with 8 bases identical to TRBD2. Germline values: CDR1 DFQATT, CDR2 SNEGSKA (reference sequence). After removal of 5 bases from V and 4 bases from J, the junction contained 4 bases not matched to a gene. The CDR3 consists of 13 residues. This CDR3 is CSARGGAYNEQFF. For the CDR3, the DNA is TGCAGTGCTCGGGGGGGAGCTTACAATGAGCAGTTCTTC.

This clonotype was counted only a few times. A read error is possible here, since a much larger clone lies one base away. The gene calls are TRBV27 and TRBJ1-5; D not resolved. V gave up 3 bases and J gave up 0 bases, with 0 bases separating them. Germline assignment: CDR1 MNHEY and CDR2 SMNVEV (reference sequence). This CDR3 spans 12 amino acids. The CDR3 loop is CASSFSNQPQHF. In DNA, the CDR3 is TGTGCCAGCAGTTTTAGCAATCAGCCCCAGCATTTT.

Ten or more counts support this clonotype. This chain connects TRBV12-3 or TRBV12-4 to TRBJ2-1; 11 bases match TRBD2. This CDR3 is built from 17 residues. V lost 8 bases, J lost 5 bases, and 14 bases stayed unmatched. CDR3: CASSGLAGPRGDNEQFF. As DNA, the CDR3 is TGTGCCAGCTCTGGACTAGCGGGTCCACGGGGGGACAATGAGCAGTTCTTC.

The rearrangement joins TRBV2 to TRBJ2-3; 8 bases are shared with TRBD1. The V and J ends lost 6 bases and 4 bases, in that order; junction bases with no gene match: 6. The CDR3 covers 14 residues. Germline lookup yields CDR1 SNHLY and CDR2 FYNNEI. CDR3 region: CASRGQVSADTQYF. CDR3 bases: TGTGCCAGCAGGGGACAGGTTAGCGCAGATACGCAGTATTTT.

This clonotype was counted only a few times. The chain employs TRBV7-2 and TRBJ2-1; D not certain. The germline V gene encodes CDR1 SGHTA and CDR2 FQGNSA. The CDR3 consists of 14 residues. Trimming pared 6 bases from V and 7 bases from J, leaving 16 bases between. This chain's CDR3 is CASRASTNRNEQFF. In nucleotides, the CDR3 is TGTGCCAGCAGGGCGTCAACCAATAGGAATGAGCAGTTCTTC.

The rearrangement uses TRBV2 and TRBJ2-2; no firm D call. Germline V CDR1 and CDR2: SNHLY, FYNNEI. The CDR3 spans 15 residues. Trimming took off 8 bases at V and 0 bases at J, with 13 bases between the two ends. CDR3 sequence (DNA): TGTGCCAGCGGGCGTCACCCCCCGAACACCGGGGAGCTGTTTTTT. It translates to CASGRHPPNTGELFF.

The table lists this clonotype with many counts. The chain has TRBV20-1 and TRBJ2-7; a weak D match, TRBD1 (5 bases). CDR1 and CDR2 from the germline V gene are DFQATT and SNEGSKA (reference sequence). Trimming removed 1 base at V and 7 bases at J, with 17 bases between. This CDR3 comprises 14 residues. As DNA, the CDR3 is TGCAGTGCTAGAGGACAGAGCAGAAGTCTTGAGCAGTACTTC. It specifies CSARGQSRSLEQYF.

This clonotype showed up many times. The chain links TRBV30 to TRBJ2-3, with D maybe TRBD1 (6 bases). The CDR3 length is 14 residues. The V and J ends lost 0 bases and 4 bases respectively, with 11 bases between them. CDR1 is GTSNPN and CDR2 is SVGIG in the germline V gene (reference sequence). The CDR3 nucleotides read TGTGCCTGGAGTGTAACAGGGTTGTCAGATACGCAGTATTTT. Residues: CAWSVTGLSDTQYF. Combining the CDR3 with reference TRBV30 and TRBJ2-3 gives the whole variable domain SQTIHQWPATLVQPVGSPLSLECTVEGTSNPNLYWYRQAAGRGLQLLFYSVGIGQISSEVPQNLSASRPQDRQFILSSKKLLLSDSGFYLCAWSVTGLSDTQYFGPGTRLTVL.

This clonotype was detected a few times. The chain recombines TRBV7-9 with TRBJ2-7; tentative D call: TRBD1 (6 bases). The germline V gene has CDR1 SEHNR and CDR2 FQNEAQ (reference sequence). The CDR3 has 15 amino acids. The V gene lost 5 bases and the J gene lost 2 bases, with 16 bases spanning the gap. The CDR3 protein is CASSPEEGHPYEQYF. DNA for the CDR3: TGTGCCAGCAGCCCCGAAGAGGGACACCCCTACGAGCAGTACTTC. The entire variable domain, with the rest obtained from reference TRBV7-9 and TRBJ2-7, is as follows: DTGVSQNPRHKITKRGQNVTFRCDPISEHNRLYWYRQTLGQGPEFLTYFQNEAQLEKSRLLSDRFSAERPKGSFSTLEIQRTEQGDSAMYLCASSPEEGHPYEQYFGPGTRLTVT.

The chain joins TRBV20-1 to TRBJ1-2; D is ambiguous. The ends were cut back, 5 bases at V and 7 bases at J, with 14 bases in the middle. The CDR3 contains 12 residues. Germline CDR1 DFQATT, CDR2 SNEGSKA (reference sequence). The CDR3 region has the DNA TGCAGTGCTTATCTTAGACCGAGTGGCTACACCTTC. Protein sequence: CSAYLRPSGYTF.

This clonotype has a count of ten or more. The rearrangement uses TRBV29-1 and TRBJ1-6; TRBD1 is a possible D gene (5 bases). V dropped 6 bases and J dropped 7 bases, with 10 bases sitting between them. The length of the CDR3 is 12 residues. In germline, CDR1 is SQVTM, CDR2 ANQGSEA. The CDR3 DNA is TGCAGCGTGGGGACGGAGAATTCACCCCTCCACTTT. Amino acids: CSVGTENSPLHF.

This clonotype was picked up many times. This sequence joins TRBV3-1 and TRBJ1-3; D gene uncertain. This CDR3 has 14 residues. Trimming stripped 2 bases from V and 3 bases from J, with 8 bases between. Germline V gene lookup returns CDR1 LGHDT and CDR2 YNNKEL (reference sequence). For the CDR3, the DNA is TGTGCCAGCAGCCAATGGGCAAGTGGAAACACCATATATTTT. It is translated as CASSQWASGNTIYF.

This chain joins TRBV27 and TRBJ1-6; D remains unclear. CDR1 is MNHEY, CDR2 SMNVEV, per germline (reference sequence). This CDR3 region has 16 residues. V was pared by 0 bases and J by 3 bases, with 9 bases between. CDR3 sequence: CASSLSRNSYNSPLHF. The CDR3, as DNA: TGTGCCAGCAGTTTATCCAGAAACAGCTATAATTCACCCCTCCACTTT.

This clonotype was counted once. This chain joins TRBV7-2 and TRBJ2-3; the D call may be TRBD1 or TRBD2 (6 bases each). Deletions cut 5 bases from V and 2 bases from J, with 14 bases between. Germline values: CDR1 SGHTA, CDR2 FQGNSA. The length of the CDR3 is 15 residues. The CDR3 nucleotides read TGTGCCAGCAGCCCCGCGGGACACTACACAGATACGCAGTATTTT. As protein: CASSPAGHYTDTQYF.

This sequence joins TRBV12-3 or TRBV12-4 and TRBJ2-5; D possibly corresponds to TRBD1 (5 bases). The CDR3 has 14 amino acids. V lost 8 bases to trimming and J lost 4 bases, with 17 bases between them. CDR3 sequence: CASSRYGRAETQYF. As DNA, the CDR3 is TGTGCCAGCTCTAGGTACGGCAGGGCAGAGACCCAGTACTTC.

The J gene is TRBJ2-5, the V gene TRBV12-3 or TRBV12-4; 10 nucleotides align to TRBD2. The CDR3 has 15 residues. The ends lost 6 bases at V and 10 bases at J; junction bases unmatched: 14. The CDR3 loop reads CASSSGTSALGGQYF. CDR3 nucleotide sequence: TGTGCCAGCAGCTCCGGGACTAGCGCCCTGGGGGGCCAGTACTTC.

The V call is TRBV27, the J call TRBJ2-3; D may be TRBD2 (5 bases). The CDR3 spans 15 residues. Trimming removed 4 bases from V and 0 bases from J, with 11 bases in between. Germline assignment: CDR1 MNHEY and CDR2 SMNVEV (reference sequence). The DNA for the CDR3 is TGTGCCAGCAGTTGGACCCGGGGTAGCACAGATACGCAGTATTTT. Its translation is CASSWTRGSTDTQYF.

The V call is TRBV7-9, the J call TRBJ2-5; 7 bases are a match to TRBD1. Trimming cost V 5 bases and J 7 bases; bases outside gene matches: 10. Germline CDR1 and CDR2: SEHNR and FQNEAQ (reference sequence). The CDR3 consists of 14 residues. The CDR3 loop reads CASSPRRQGVTQYF. CDR3 nucleotide sequence: TGTGCCAGCAGCCCTCGGAGACAGGGAGTGACCCAGTACTTC.

The chain links TRBV12-3 or TRBV12-4 to TRBJ2-5; 11 bases agree with TRBD2. This CDR3 comprises 16 residues. V shed 5 bases, J shed 4 bases, and the junction held 9 bases outside the gene matches. CDR3 DNA: TGTGCCAGCAGTGCCCGCCTAGCGGGGGGATTAGAGACCCAGTACTTC. Encoded protein: CASSARLAGGLETQYF.

In this sample, this clonotype turned up a few times. The chain links TRBV29-1 to TRBJ1-1; unclear D gene. The germline V gene encodes CDR1 SQVTM and CDR2 ANQGSEA. Trimming shortened V by 3 bases and J by 0 bases, and 8 bases separated the two germline ends. CDR3 length equals 13 residues. CDR3 residues: CSVEKSLNTEAFF. Here the CDR3 DNA reads TGCAGCGTTGAGAAGTCATTGAACACTGAAGCTTTCTTT.

The CDR3 sequence: CASSFRLAGGFANTGELFF. The CDR3 nucleotides are TGTGCCAGCAGTTTCCGACTAGCGGGAGGGTTCGCGAACACCGGGGAGCTGTTTTTT. This chain connects TRBV27 to TRBJ2-2, with 14 bases identical to TRBD2. The V segment lost 3 bases and the J segment 0 bases; nucleotides outside the gene matches: 6. From germline, CDR1 is MNHEY and CDR2 SMNVEV (reference sequence). This CDR3 is 19 amino acids long.